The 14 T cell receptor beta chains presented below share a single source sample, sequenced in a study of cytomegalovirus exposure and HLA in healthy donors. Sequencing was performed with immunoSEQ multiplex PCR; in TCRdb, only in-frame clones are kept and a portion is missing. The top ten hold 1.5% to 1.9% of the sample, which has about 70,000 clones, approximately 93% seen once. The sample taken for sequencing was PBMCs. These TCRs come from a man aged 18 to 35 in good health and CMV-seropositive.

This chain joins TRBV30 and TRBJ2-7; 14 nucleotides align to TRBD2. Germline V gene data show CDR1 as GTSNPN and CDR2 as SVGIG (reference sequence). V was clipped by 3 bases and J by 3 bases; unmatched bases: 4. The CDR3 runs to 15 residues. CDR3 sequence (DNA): TGTGCCTGGAGGGGACTAGCGGGAGCTTACTACGAGCAGTACTTC. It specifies CAWRGLAGAYYEQYF.

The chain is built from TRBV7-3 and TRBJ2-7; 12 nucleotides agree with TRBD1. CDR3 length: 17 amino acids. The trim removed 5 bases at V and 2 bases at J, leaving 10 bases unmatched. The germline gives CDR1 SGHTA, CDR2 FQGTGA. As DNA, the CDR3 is TGTGCCAGCAGCCAGAGCGGGACAGGGGGCGTCACCTACGAGCAGTACTTC. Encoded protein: CASSQSGTGGVTYEQYF.

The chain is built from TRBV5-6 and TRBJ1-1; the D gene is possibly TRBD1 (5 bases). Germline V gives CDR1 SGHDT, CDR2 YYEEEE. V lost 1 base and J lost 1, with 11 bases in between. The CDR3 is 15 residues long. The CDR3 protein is CASSLSRQGNTEAFF. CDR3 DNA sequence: TGTGCCAGCAGCTTGAGCCGGCAGGGGAACACTGAAGCTTTCTTT. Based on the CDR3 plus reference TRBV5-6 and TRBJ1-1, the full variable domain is DAGVTQSPTHLIKTRGQQVTLRCSPKSGHDTVSWYQQALGQGPQFIFQYYEEEERQRGNFPDRFSGHQFPNYSSELNVNALLLGDSALYLCASSLSRQGNTEAFFGQGTRLTVV.

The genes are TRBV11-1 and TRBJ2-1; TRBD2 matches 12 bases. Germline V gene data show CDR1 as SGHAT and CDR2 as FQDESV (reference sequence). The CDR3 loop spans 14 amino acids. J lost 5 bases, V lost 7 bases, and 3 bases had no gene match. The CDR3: CASTSGRDHNEQFF. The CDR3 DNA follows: TGTGCCAGCACTAGCGGGAGGGATCACAATGAGCAGTTCTTC.

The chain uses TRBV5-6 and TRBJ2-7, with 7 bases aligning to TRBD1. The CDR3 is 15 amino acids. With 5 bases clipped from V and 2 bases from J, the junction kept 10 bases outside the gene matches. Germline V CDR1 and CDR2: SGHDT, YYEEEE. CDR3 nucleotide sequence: TGTGCCAGCAGACTCCCGGGACAGCCTACCTACGAGCAGTACTTC. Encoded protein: CASRLPGQPTYEQYF.

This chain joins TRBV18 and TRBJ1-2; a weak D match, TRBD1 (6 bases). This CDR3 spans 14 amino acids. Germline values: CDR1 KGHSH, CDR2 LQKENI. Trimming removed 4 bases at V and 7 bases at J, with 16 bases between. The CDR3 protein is CASSQAGAGFGYTF. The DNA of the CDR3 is TGTGCCAGCTCACAGGCAGGGGCCGGGTTTGGCTACACCTTC.

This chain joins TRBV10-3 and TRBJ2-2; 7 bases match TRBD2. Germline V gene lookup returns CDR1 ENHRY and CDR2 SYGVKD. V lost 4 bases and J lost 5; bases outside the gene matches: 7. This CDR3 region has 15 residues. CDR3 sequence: CAISAGQGGTGELFF. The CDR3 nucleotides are TGTGCCATCAGTGCTGGGCAGGGAGGGACCGGGGAGCTGTTTTTT.

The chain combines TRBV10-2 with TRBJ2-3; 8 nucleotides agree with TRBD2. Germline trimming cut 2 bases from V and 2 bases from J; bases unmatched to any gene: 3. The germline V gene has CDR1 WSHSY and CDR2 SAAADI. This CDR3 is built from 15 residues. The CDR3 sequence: CASSEDGRATDTQYF. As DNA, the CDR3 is TGCGCCAGCAGTGAGGACGGGAGGGCCACAGATACGCAGTATTTT.

Written as DNA, the CDR3 is TGCGCCAGCAGCTCCAGGGGTGGGGAGCTGTTTTTT. Protein sequence: CASSSRGGELFF. The chain employs TRBV5-1 and TRBJ2-2; TRBD1 is a possible D gene (6 bases). CDR1 is SGHRS, CDR2 YFSETQ, per germline. The ends were cut back, 3 bases at V and 8 bases at J, with 8 bases in the middle. The CDR3 spans 12 residues.

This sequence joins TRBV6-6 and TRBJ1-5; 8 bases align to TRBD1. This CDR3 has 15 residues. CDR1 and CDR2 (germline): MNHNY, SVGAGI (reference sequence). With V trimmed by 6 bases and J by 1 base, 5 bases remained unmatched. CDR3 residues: CASSQTGGSNQPQHF. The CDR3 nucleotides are TGTGCCAGCAGCCAAACAGGGGGAAGCAATCAGCCCCAGCATTTT.

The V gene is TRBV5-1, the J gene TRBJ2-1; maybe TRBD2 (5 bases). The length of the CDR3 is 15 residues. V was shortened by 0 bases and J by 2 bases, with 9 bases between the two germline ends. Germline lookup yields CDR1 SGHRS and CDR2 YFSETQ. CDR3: CASSLAGGTYNEQFF. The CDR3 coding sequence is TGCGCCAGCAGCTTGGCAGGAGGTACCTACAATGAGCAGTTCTTC.

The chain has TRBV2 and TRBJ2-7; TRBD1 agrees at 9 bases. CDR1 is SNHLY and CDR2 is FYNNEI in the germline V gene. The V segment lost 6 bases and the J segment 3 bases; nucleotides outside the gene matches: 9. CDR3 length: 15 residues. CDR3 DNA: TGTGCCAGCAGCCCGGAGGGACAGGGCCTCTACGAGCAGTACTTC. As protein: CASSPEGQGLYEQYF.

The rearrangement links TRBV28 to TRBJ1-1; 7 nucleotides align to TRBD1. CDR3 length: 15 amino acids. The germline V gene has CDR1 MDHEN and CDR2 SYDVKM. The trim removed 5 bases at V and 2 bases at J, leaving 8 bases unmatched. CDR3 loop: CASSETGEKNTEAFF. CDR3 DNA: TGTGCCAGCAGTGAAACAGGGGAGAAAAACACTGAAGCTTTCTTT.

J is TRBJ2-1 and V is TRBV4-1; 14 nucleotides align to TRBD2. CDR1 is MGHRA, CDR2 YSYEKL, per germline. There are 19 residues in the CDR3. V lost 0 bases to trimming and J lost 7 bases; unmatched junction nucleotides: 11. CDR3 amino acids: CASSQDWGLAGVSGNEQFF. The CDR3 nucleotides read TGCGCCAGCAGCCAAGACTGGGGACTAGCGGGAGTATCGGGGAATGAGCAGTTCTTC.